Shown below are 22 T cell receptor beta chains from a single sample sequenced in a study of control samples from healthy donors and cancer patients. The table came from immunoSEQ multiplex PCR; TCRdb's copy has only in-frame clones and leaves some out. The sample contains 150,000 to 200,000 clones, just under 95% of which appear only once. The sequencing sample was made of blood. Receptors were obtained from a man aged 18 to 29 in good health.

The gene calls are TRBV5-1 and TRBJ2-3; 14 nucleotides line up with TRBD2. CDR3 length: 16 residues. The V segment lost 0 bases and the J segment 4 bases; nucleotides outside the gene matches: 1. The germline V gene encodes CDR1 SGHRS and CDR2 YFSETQ. The CDR3 region has the DNA TGCGCCAGCAGCTTGGGGACTAGCGGGGGGTCAGATACGCAGTATTTT. Amino acids: CASSLGTSGGSDTQYF. The full variable domain, with the rest looked up from reference TRBV5-1 and TRBJ2-3, is KAGVTQTPRYLIKTRGQQVTLSCSPISGHRSVSWYQQTPGQGLQFLFEYFSETQRNKGNFPGRFSGRQFSNSRSEMNVSTLELGDSALYLCASSLGTSGGSDTQYFGPGTRLTVL.

This sequence joins TRBV19 and TRBJ2-7; weak D call: TRBD2 (6 bases). The CDR3 contains 14 residues. V lost 5 bases, J lost 3 bases, and 14 bases lay in between. Germline V gene lookup returns CDR1 LNHDA and CDR2 SQIVND (reference sequence). Here the CDR3 DNA reads TGTGCCAGTAGTCGCCGGGGGAAGTTCTACGAGCAGTACTTC. Protein product: CASSRRGKFYEQYF.

J is TRBJ1-1 and V is TRBV14, with no clear D. CDR3 length: 13 amino acids. V was cut by 6 bases and J by 5 bases, with 13 bases left in between. Germline V gene sequence: CDR1 SGHDN, CDR2 FVKESK. CDR3 amino acids: CASRRGGGTEAFF. The CDR3 nucleotides read TGTGCCAGCAGACGCGGAGGAGGGACTGAAGCTTTCTTT.

The CDR3 here is CAISESWGGPSQETQYF. CDR3 in DNA: TGTGCCATCAGTGAGTCTTGGGGGGGGCCAAGCCAAGAGACCCAGTACTTC. The V and J genes are TRBV10-3 and TRBJ2-5, with a tentative D call TRBD2 (7 bases). Germline V lookup: CDR1 ENHRY, CDR2 SYGVKD. The V and J ends lost 0 bases and 1 base respectively, with 15 bases between them. This CDR3 comprises 17 residues.

This chain links TRBV27 with TRBJ1-4, with 8 nucleotides matching TRBD1. CDR1 is MNHEY, CDR2 SMNVEV, per germline (reference sequence). CDR3 length equals 16 residues. With 4 bases clipped from V and 7 bases from J, the junction kept 11 bases outside the gene matches. CDR3 amino acids: CASSYKLTGGGEKLFF. In nucleotides, the CDR3 is TGTGCCAGCAGTTATAAACTCACAGGGGGGGGTGAAAAACTGTTTTTT.

The CDR3 nucleotides read TGCGCCAGCAGCTTGGACCAAGAGACCCAGTACTTC. This translates into CASSLDQETQYF. The genes are TRBV5-1 and TRBJ2-5; no firm D call. The CDR3 length is 12 residues. Deletions cut 0 bases from V and 0 bases from J, with 0 bases between. Germline V gene data show CDR1 as SGHRS and CDR2 as YFSETQ.

The CDR3 coding sequence is TGTGCCAGTAGCAGGAGGGGGCAGTCAGATACGCAGTATTTT. This gives the protein CASSRRGQSDTQYF. The gene calls are TRBV19 and TRBJ2-3; tentative D call: TRBD1 (7 bases). Germline V gene data show CDR1 as LNHDA and CDR2 as SQIVND (reference sequence). The CDR3 length is 14 residues. V was trimmed by 6 bases and J by 4 bases, leaving 14 bases between them.

The chain employs TRBV28 and TRBJ2-7; the D gene is possibly TRBD1 (7 bases). The V gene's germline CDR1 is MDHEN and CDR2 SYDVKM. With 5 bases removed from V and 5 bases from J, the gap between germline ends came to 16 bases. The CDR3 consists of 14 residues. CDR3 residues: CASSLRQGGHEQYF. The CDR3 DNA reads TGTGCCAGCAGTCTGAGACAGGGAGGCCACGAGCAGTACTTC.

This chain links TRBV9 with TRBJ2-1; 10 nucleotides agree with TRBD2. Germline V lookup: CDR1 SGDLS, CDR2 YYNGEE. V trimming: 0 bases; J trimming: 7 bases; junction bases outside the gene matches: 13. There are 18 residues in the CDR3. CDR3 nucleotide sequence: TGTGCCAGCAGCGTAGCTGGGGCTAGCGGGGGTCCTCTAAATGAGCAGTTCTTC. The encoded protein is CASSVAGASGGPLNEQFF.

This sequence joins TRBV4-1 and TRBJ1-6, with D uncertain. Deletions cut 4 bases from V and 12 bases from J, with 10 bases between. There are 12 residues in the CDR3. The germline V gene has CDR1 MGHRA and CDR2 YSYEKL. The chain's CDR3 is CASSRSPGPLHF. Written as DNA, the CDR3 is TGCGCCAGCAGCCGGTCCCCCGGACCCCTCCACTTT.

V and J are TRBV18 and TRBJ1-1; D ambiguous. V was shortened by 6 bases and J by 3 bases, with 11 bases between the two germline ends. Per germline, CDR1 KGHSH and CDR2 LQKENI. The CDR3 extends over 13 amino acids. The CDR3 spells CASSRNGYTEAFF. The CDR3 DNA reads as TGTGCCAGCTCTCGAAACGGGTACACTGAAGCTTTCTTT. Variable domain in full (rest from reference TRBV18 and TRBJ1-1): NAGVMQNPRHLVRRRGQEARLRCSPMKGHSHVYWYRQLPEEGLKFMVYLQKENIIDESGMPKERFSAEFPKEGPSILRIQQVVRGDSAAYFCASSRNGYTEAFFGQGTRLTVV.

The rearrangement joins TRBV4-2 to TRBJ2-1, with 8 bases fitting TRBD1. The CDR3 is 13 amino acids. Germline CDR1 and CDR2: LGHNA and YNFKEQ. V shed 1 base and J 9 bases; nucleotides not matched to a gene: 2. This CDR3 reads CASSQAGGTEQFF. The DNA of the CDR3 is TGTGCCAGCAGCCAAGCAGGGGGCACTGAGCAGTTCTTC.

This clone has just a few counts. This rearrangement joins TRBV12-5 to TRBJ2-5, with 9 bases aligning to TRBD1. CDR1 is LGHNT and CDR2 is FRNRAP in the germline V gene. Germline trimming cut 1 base from V and 3 bases from J; bases unmatched to any gene: 15. The CDR3 has 19 residues. The DNA of the CDR3 is TGTGCTAGTGGTTTGGGCATAGGAGGGGGACAGGGATTGGAAGAGACCCAGTACTTC. This codes for CASGLGIGGGQGLEETQYF.

The genes are TRBV10-3 and TRBJ1-1, with D maybe TRBD1 (5 bases). The CDR3 loop spans 16 amino acids. V was clipped by 7 bases and J by 1 base, with 19 bases between them. Germline V gene sequence: CDR1 ENHRY, CDR2 SYGVKD. The CDR3 reads CAIKERTGTTNTEAFF. As DNA, the CDR3 is TGTGCCATCAAGGAGCGAACCGGGACGACGAACACTGAAGCTTTCTTT.

The CDR3 spells CASSLEDWDYLLSSYNEQFF. CDR3 DNA sequence: TGCGCCAGCAGCTTGGAGGATTGGGACTACCTTTTGAGCTCCTACAATGAGCAGTTCTTC. V gene TRBV5-1 combines with J gene TRBJ2-1; 7 bases fit TRBD2. CDR3 length equals 20 residues. Trimming removed 0 bases from V and 0 bases from J; junction bases left unmatched: 15. In germline, CDR1 is SGHRS, CDR2 YFSETQ.

Points on this clone: Other DNA sequences in the sample encode the same CDR3. The chain carries TRBV18 and TRBJ1-2; perhaps TRBD1 as D (5 bases). Trimming took 3 bases from V and 2 from J, leaving 7 bases between them. The CDR3 is made up of 13 amino acids. Germline CDR1 reads KGHSH; CDR2 reads LQKENI. The DNA of the CDR3 is TGTGCCAGCTCACCCCAGGGAAACTATGGCTACACCTTC. It translates to CASSPQGNYGYTF.

The chain couples TRBV6-1 to TRBJ2-7; 7 bases agree with TRBD1. This CDR3 region has 13 residues. V lost 3 bases to trimming and J lost 2 bases; unmatched junction nucleotides: 1. Germline CDR1 is MNHNS and CDR2 is SASEGT. The CDR3 loop is CASSDGTAYEQYF. CDR3 DNA: TGTGCCAGCAGTGACGGGACAGCCTACGAGCAGTACTTC.

The chain links TRBV11-2 to TRBJ1-2, with a weak D call TRBD1 (5 bases). Germline lookup yields CDR1 SGHAT and CDR2 FQNNGV. The V end was cut by 3 bases, the J end by 7 bases, with 18 bases between. This CDR3 is built from 15 residues. As DNA, the CDR3 is TGTGCCAGCAGCTTGAATAACCCTTTGAGGGGTGGCTACACCTTC. This gives the protein CASSLNNPLRGGYTF.

This clone was detected only once. This chain links TRBV6-4 with TRBJ2-3; D is perhaps TRBD2 (5 bases). The CDR3 is made up of 13 amino acids. Germline CDR1 reads MRHNA; CDR2 reads SNTAGT. V lost 3 bases and J lost 5, with 9 bases in between. The CDR3 loop reads CASSEGEGDTQYF. DNA of the CDR3: TGTGCCAGCAGTGAGGGAGAGGGAGATACGCAGTATTTT.

The chain links TRBV2 to TRBJ1-5; a weak D match, TRBD1 (6 bases). CDR1 is SNHLY and CDR2 is FYNNEI in the germline V gene. The CDR3 totals 17 residues. V was clipped by 4 bases and J by 7 bases, with 23 bases between them. CDR3 sequence: CASSAEGDQAFGQPQHF. The CDR3, as DNA: TGTGCCAGCAGTGCTGAGGGGGATCAGGCATTCGGGCAGCCCCAGCATTTT.

This chain uses TRBV5-1 with TRBJ2-6, with D unresolved. Looked up from germline, CDR1 is SGHRS and CDR2 is YFSETQ. This CDR3 contains 16 residues. V dropped 0 bases and J dropped 1 base, with 8 bases sitting between them. The CDR3 coding sequence is TGCGCCAGCAGCTTGGCCGTGAGTTCTGGGGCCAACGTCCTGACTTTC. Translated: CASSLAVSSGANVLTF. The full variable domain, its missing parts supplied by reference TRBV5-1 and TRBJ2-6, is KAGVTQTPRYLIKTRGQQVTLSCSPISGHRSVSWYQQTPGQGLQFLFEYFSETQRNKGNFPGRFSGRQFSNSRSEMNVSTLELGDSALYLCASSLAVSSGANVLTFGAGSRLTVL.

V usage is TRBV9 and J usage is TRBJ2-2; the D is unclear. Germline CDR1 and CDR2: SGDLS and YYNGEE. V was shortened by 1 base and J by 7 bases, with 23 bases between the two germline ends. There are 18 residues in the CDR3. The CDR3 sequence is CASSVNRAPRKERGELFF. In nucleotides, the CDR3 is TGTGCCAGCAGCGTAAACCGGGCGCCAAGGAAAGAGCGCGGGGAGCTGTTTTTT.